These 30 T cell receptor beta chains were all obtained from the same sample, sequenced in a study of response to subunit inactivated influenza vaccine. TCRdb re-called the RT-PCR reads with MiXCR, one entry per CDR3 protein. Of over 450,000 distinct CDR3 sequences in the sample, 10% to 15% were seen once. The specimen was PBMCs from blood, collected 40 to 50 days after vaccination. Source of these receptors: a man aged 50-59 years who received an inactivated influenza vaccine.

This rearrangement joins TRBV5-1 to TRBJ2-7; D unresolved. The V gene lost 4 bases and the J gene lost 3 bases, with 11 bases spanning the gap. Germline CDR1 and CDR2: SGHRS and YFSETQ. The CDR3 has 13 amino acids. DNA for the CDR3: TGCGCCAGCAGCGAGTCGGACCTCTACGAGCAGTACTTC. Translation gives CASSESDLYEQYF.

This clonotype was counted at least ten times. The rearrangement uses TRBV5-1 and TRBJ2-7; 8 bases are shared with TRBD1. CDR3 size: 14 residues. Germline trimming cut 1 base from V and 4 bases from J; bases unmatched to any gene: 4. Germline CDR1 SGHRS, CDR2 YFSETQ. This CDR3 is CASSLQGAGYEQYF. CDR3 bases: TGCGCCAGCAGCTTGCAGGGGGCGGGGTACGAGCAGTACTTC.

In its sample, this clonotype ranks as medium-sized (0.01 to 0.1%). This chain connects TRBV29-1 to TRBJ2-7, with TRBD2 matching over 7 bases. This CDR3 contains 13 residues. Germline CDR1 is SQVTM and CDR2 is ANQGSEA. The CDR3 coding sequence is TGCAGTACCCAGCGGGACCCCCTTGCCGAGCAGTACTTC. The encoded protein is CSTQRDPLAEQYF.

The J gene is TRBJ2-2, the V gene TRBV5-1; weak D call: TRBD1 (6 bases). The CDR3 runs to 16 residues. CDR1 is SGHRS and CDR2 is YFSETQ in the germline V gene. Trimming cost V 3 bases and J 10 bases, with 22 bases left between them. CDR3 sequence: CASSSSRTALITELFF. CDR3 sequence (DNA): TGCGCCAGCAGCTCCTCCCGGACAGCTCTCATTACGGAGCTGTTTTTT.

This clonotype was counted a few times. The chain couples TRBV20-1 to TRBJ2-5; 12 bases are shared with TRBD2. V shed 7 bases, J shed 1 base, and the junction held 7 bases outside the gene matches. CDR1 DFQATT and CDR2 SNEGSKA come from the germline V gene (reference sequence). The CDR3 contains 15 residues. The CDR3, as DNA: TGCAGTGGAAGCCCGACTAGCGGGAGCCAAGAGACCCAGTACTTC. Translation: CSGSPTSGSQETQYF.

At least ten counts were recorded for this clonotype. The chain uses TRBV4-1 and TRBJ1-1; 7 bases match TRBD1. CDR3 length: 13 residues. Germline lookup yields CDR1 MGHRA and CDR2 YSYEKL. V trimming: 4 bases; J trimming: 6 bases; junction bases outside the gene matches: 5. CDR3 protein: CASSLTGVAEAFF. In nucleotides, the CDR3 is TGCGCCAGCAGCCTCACAGGGGTAGCTGAAGCTTTCTTT.

The chain couples TRBV6-2 or TRBV6-3 to TRBJ2-4; D remains ambiguous. V lost 6 bases and J lost 1, with 13 bases in between. The CDR3 runs to 15 residues. Germline V gives CDR1 MNHEY, CDR2 SVGEGT. CDR3 loop: CASSSFRAAKNIQYF. The CDR3 DNA reads as TGTGCCAGCAGCTCATTCCGGGCGGCCAAAAACATTCAGTACTTC.

The chain recombines TRBV20-1 with TRBJ2-2, with 9 bases identical to TRBD1. Trimming at V came to 0 bases and at J to 4 bases, leaving 6 bases not matched to a gene. CDR1 is DFQATT, CDR2 SNEGSKA, per germline (reference sequence). The length of the CDR3 is 16 residues. CDR3 DNA sequence: TGCAGTGCTAGAGATTTCCGGACAGGGGCCACCGGGGAGCTGTTTTTT. Encoded protein: CSARDFRTGATGELFF.

The genes are TRBV10-3 and TRBJ2-3; 12 nucleotides match TRBD2. Per the germline V gene, CDR1 is ENHRY and CDR2 is SYGVKD. The CDR3 consists of 15 residues. Trimming took 5 bases from V and 4 from J; bases not matched to a gene: 4. The CDR3 sequence: CAISMTSGSADTQYF. DNA of the CDR3: TGTGCCATCAGTATGACTAGCGGGAGTGCAGATACGCAGTATTTT.

Only a few counts were recorded for this clonotype. The genes are TRBV7-2 and TRBJ1-3; the match to TRBD1 covers 9 bases. This CDR3 spans 14 amino acids. After removal of 11 bases from V and 0 bases from J, the junction contained 5 bases not matched to a gene. Germline loops: CDR1 SGHTA, CDR2 FQGNSA. CDR3 DNA sequence: TGTGCCGTCGGGACAGGGCTCTCTGGAAACACCATATATTTT. Encoded protein: CAVGTGLSGNTIYF. The full variable domain, in which reference TRBV7-2 and TRBJ1-3 provide the parts outside the CDR3, is GAGVSQSPSNKVTEKGKDVELRCDPISGHTALYWYRQSLGQGLEFLIYFQGNSAPDKSGLPSDRFSAERTGGSVSTLTIQRTQQEDSAVYLCAVGTGLSGNTIYFGEGSWLTVV.

The chain combines TRBV12-3 or TRBV12-4 with TRBJ2-2; 8 bases map to TRBD2. This CDR3 is built from 15 residues. Germline trimming cut 2 bases from V and 6 bases from J; bases unmatched to any gene: 5. CDR3 DNA sequence: TGTGCCAGCAGTTTATCGGCGGGAGGAGCCGGGGAGCTGTTTTTT. It translates to CASSLSAGGAGELFF.

This clonotype was recorded a few times. This chain connects TRBV28 to TRBJ2-4, with TRBD1 matching 8 bases. V lost 3 bases and J lost 8; bases outside the gene matches: 9. The CDR3 consists of 15 residues. The germline CDR1 and CDR2 sequences are MDHEN and SYDVKM. CDR3 amino acids: CASSFLGQGADIQYF. The CDR3 bases are TGTGCCAGCAGTTTCCTCGGTCAGGGGGCGGACATTCAGTACTTC.

This clonotype was seen a few times. The CDR3 nucleotides are TGTGCCAGCAGTTTAATGGACACCGGTTCCTACGAGCAGTACTTC. This encodes CASSLMDTGSYEQYF. The rearrangement joins TRBV28 to TRBJ2-7; D is possibly TRBD1 (5 bases). The CDR3 sequence is 15 residues long. V lost 2 bases, J lost 1 base, and 12 bases lay in between. CDR1 and CDR2 from the germline V gene are MDHEN and SYDVKM.

This clonotype was counted at least ten times. The chain combines TRBV20-1 with TRBJ1-5; perhaps TRBD1 as D (5 bases). CDR3 length: 13 residues. The V and J ends lost 3 bases and 1 base respectively, with 7 bases between them. The germline CDR1 and CDR2 sequences are DFQATT and SNEGSKA (reference sequence). The CDR3 loop is CSASQGSNQPQHF. The CDR3 DNA reads TGCAGTGCTAGTCAGGGAAGCAATCAGCCCCAGCATTTT.

This clonotype was seen a few times. V is TRBV5-6 and J is TRBJ2-3; 9 bases are shared with TRBD2. Germline V gene lookup returns CDR1 SGHDT and CDR2 YYEEEE. CDR3 size: 17 residues. J lost 5 bases, V lost 0 bases, and 10 bases had no gene match. CDR3 residues: CASSLVGGGAGLDTQYF. In DNA form, the CDR3 reads TGTGCCAGCAGCTTGGTCGGCGGGGGGGCCGGATTAGATACGCAGTATTTT.

There are many counts of this clonotype. This rearrangement joins TRBV20-1 to TRBJ2-1, with TRBD2 identical over 10 bases. The J segment lost 8 bases and the V segment lost 1 base, leaving 5 bases of the junction unmatched. The germline CDR1 and CDR2 sequences are DFQATT and SNEGSKA (reference sequence). This CDR3 has 14 residues. The CDR3 bases are TGCAGTGCTAGAGGGAGCGGGAGGGCACATGAGCAGTTCTTC. Protein product: CSARGSGRAHEQFF.

The CDR3 DNA follows: TGCAGTGCTGCTGCCCCCAGCGGGGTTAGCACAGATACGCAGTATTTT. Encoded protein: CSAAAPSGVSTDTQYF. The chain employs TRBV20-1 and TRBJ2-3, with 7 bases aligning to TRBD2. Germline V CDR1 and CDR2: DFQATT, SNEGSKA (reference sequence). Losses at the gene ends were 5 bases for V and 0 bases for J; bases not matched to a gene: 11. This CDR3 is built from 16 residues.

This sequence joins TRBV29-1 and TRBJ2-1; tentative D call: TRBD2 (6 bases). V shed 1 base and J shed 9 bases, with 19 bases lying between them. This CDR3 has 15 residues. CDR1 is SQVTM and CDR2 is ANQGSEA in the germline V gene. CDR3 nucleotide sequence: TGCAGCGTTGAAGGAGTTGCGGGATCGGGAAGTGAGCAGTTCTTC. It specifies CSVEGVAGSGSEQFF.

This clonotype showed up many times. The chain recombines TRBV6-4 with TRBJ2-1, with TRBD2 as a possible D gene (5 bases). Germline V gene sequence: CDR1 MRHNA, CDR2 SNTAGT. This CDR3 has 15 amino acids. V was trimmed by 4 bases and J by 1 base, leaving 11 bases between them. For the CDR3, the DNA is TGTGCCAGCAGTGTACTCCGGGGTTCCTACAATGAGCAGTTCTTC. Translation: CASSVLRGSYNEQFF.

In its sample, this clonotype was seen a few times. The rearrangement uses TRBV7-2 and TRBJ2-3; tentative D call: TRBD2 (5 bases). Germline CDR1 is SGHTA and CDR2 is FQGNSA. The CDR3 totals 15 residues. Trimming took 11 bases from V and 0 from J, leaving 18 bases between them. The CDR3 DNA sequence: TGTGCCTCCCGATCCCAGCGGACTAGCACAGATACGCAGTATTTT. Its translation: CASRSQRTSTDTQYF.

The chain links TRBV4-3 to TRBJ2-7; 7 bases are shared with TRBD1. The V gene end was trimmed by 1 base and the J gene end by 2 bases; junction bases not matched to a gene: 5. CDR3 length: 15 amino acids. Germline values: CDR1 LGHNA, CDR2 YSLEER. DNA of the CDR3: TGCGCCAGCAGCCAAGCCTACGGACAGGCCTACGAGCAGTACTTC. Amino acid sequence: CASSQAYGQAYEQYF.

This clonotype came up many times. This chain joins TRBV7-2 and TRBJ2-1; TRBD2 might be the D (6 bases). There are 15 residues in the CDR3. V lost 3 bases to trimming and J lost 6 bases, with 15 bases between them. CDR1 and CDR2 (germline): SGHTA, FQGNSA. CDR3 nucleotide sequence: TGTGCCAGCAGCTTCAGTGGGAGGCTTGGCAATGAGCAGTTCTTC. It encodes CASSFSGRLGNEQFF.

In its sample, this clonotype was seen a few times. The rearrangement links TRBV20-1 to TRBJ1-2; D gene ambiguous. Germline lookup yields CDR1 DFQATT and CDR2 SNEGSKA (reference sequence). The ends were cut back, 3 bases at V and 1 base at J, with 9 bases in the middle. This CDR3 comprises 13 residues. The CDR3 protein is CSASQTHNYGYTF. DNA for the CDR3: TGCAGTGCTAGCCAGACACATAACTATGGCTACACCTTC.

This clonotype was seen more than once but under ten times. V gene TRBV6-2 or TRBV6-3 combines with J gene TRBJ2-7; 7 nucleotides agree with TRBD1. V was clipped by 5 bases and J by 0 bases; unmatched bases: 10. CDR3 length: 16 amino acids. Germline CDR1 is MNHEY and CDR2 is SVGEGT. The chain's CDR3 is CASSDPPDRASYEQYF. The CDR3 nucleotides are TGTGCCAGCAGTGACCCCCCCGACAGGGCCTCCTACGAGCAGTACTTC.

This clonotype was picked up a small number of times. The chain combines TRBV27 with TRBJ2-1, with 10 bases identical to TRBD2. CDR3 size: 15 residues. The V gene end was trimmed by 3 bases and the J gene end by 7 bases; junction bases not matched to a gene: 6. CDR1 and CDR2 from the germline V gene are MNHEY and SMNVEV (reference sequence). The CDR3 protein is CASSFQRGGRNEQFF. The CDR3 DNA reads TGTGCCAGCAGTTTCCAGCGGGGGGGCCGAAATGAGCAGTTCTTC.

V gene TRBV5-1 combines with J gene TRBJ2-7; 8 bases agree with TRBD1. The CDR3 spans 16 residues. Germline loops: CDR1 SGHRS, CDR2 YFSETQ. V trimming: 4 bases; J trimming: 5 bases; junction bases outside the gene matches: 14. The CDR3: CASSQVPGTGLHEQYF. The CDR3 nucleotides are TGCGCCAGCAGCCAAGTACCTGGGACAGGCTTACACGAGCAGTACTTC.

The genes are TRBV7-6 and TRBJ2-3, with 10 bases matching TRBD1. V gave up 6 bases and J gave up 2 bases; unmatched junction bases: 11. CDR1 is SGHVS and CDR2 is FNYEAQ in the germline V gene. CDR3 length: 17 residues. The CDR3 sequence: CASRRVSGQGFTDTQYF. The CDR3 region has the DNA TGTGCCAGCAGGCGAGTCTCGGGACAGGGGTTCACAGATACGCAGTATTTT.

This clonotype was observed a few times. The CDR3 nucleotides read TGTGCCAGCAGCCGAGGGGAAGAGACCCAGTACTTC. Translating it yields CASSRGEETQYF. The V and J genes are TRBV12-3 or TRBV12-4 and TRBJ2-5; D may be TRBD1 or TRBD2 (5 bases each). V shed 6 bases and J shed 3 bases, with 8 bases lying between them. The CDR3 consists of 12 residues.

This clonotype has ten or more counts. One end of the junction is discordant with germline, which a read error may explain. This chain connects TRBV7-2 to TRBJ2-5, with a possible D match to TRBD1 (6 bases). The V gene's germline CDR1 is SGHTA and CDR2 FQGNSA. The CDR3 extends over 14 amino acids. The CDR3 region has the DNA TGCGCCAGCAGCTTGGGGGCAGGACAAGAGACCCAGTACTTC. Translating gives CASSLGAGQETQYF.

The table lists this clonotype with a few counts. The genes are TRBV4-3 and TRBJ2-5; the match to TRBD2 covers 9 bases. The trim removed 0 bases at V and 4 bases at J, leaving 9 bases unmatched. The CDR3 spans 17 residues. Germline V lookup: CDR1 LGHNA, CDR2 YSLEER. CDR3 residues: CASSQDWRGGAPETQYF. The CDR3 DNA sequence: TGCGCCAGCAGCCAAGATTGGCGCGGGGGGGCCCCAGAGACCCAGTACTTC.